The T cell receptor (beta chain) described here comes from a study of blood T cell repertoires in COVID-19. Study summary: From the United States, Italy and Spain came samples of acute and convalescent COVID-19. The analysed material was cDNA or gDNA that came from T cells, B-cell-depleted T cells, or PBMCs.

Trimming removed 5 bases from V and 0 bases from J, with 10 bases in between. CDR1 and CDR2 (germline): SGHAT, FQNNGV. The CDR3 is 15 residues long. In the source study's methods: Counts of nucleated cells, estimated from reference gene primer amplification, were obtained. The repertoire was sequenced with immunoSEQ multiplex PCR; TCRdb's copy has only in-frame clones and lacks some. D and trimming were read from the DNA, whereas the V and J calls and clone size are those reported in that table. Of 120,000 or so clones in the sample, around 86% were seen once. This clone has a handful of counts. The rearrangement links TRBV11-2 to TRBJ2-2; tentatively, D is TRBD2 (5 bases). This TCR came from a man at least 80 years old with active or convalescent COVID-19. What was sequenced was peripheral blood. The CDR3 DNA follows: TGTGCCAGCAGCCCGGGGTCTACGAACACCGGGGAGCTGTTTTTT. Translated: CASSPGSTNTGELFF.